These T cell receptor beta chains were read from a single sample in a study of T cells in Graves' hyperthyroidism and ophthalmopathy. TCRdb processed the multiplex PCR reads anew with MiXCR; each CDR3 protein has one entry. Among 380,000 or so distinct CDR3 sequences listed, 13% were seen once. Sequencing was performed on blood. The receptors derive from a man between 25 and 39 years old with Graves' hyperthyroidism that later progressed to Graves' ophthalmopathy. Both conserved end residues are part of each CDR3. Fields, in order: CDR3 length, V gene, clone size, D gene, J gene, CDR3 protein, CDR3 DNA. A D gene is named only where the DNA matches it firmly. The size entry is marked missing in some rows and otherwise reads once, few, many or a size class.

length: 16
V: TRBV12-3/TRBV12-4
size: many
D: TRBD1
J: TRBJ1-2
CDR3: CASSPPHGQGRYGYTF
DNA: TGTGCCAGCAGTCCCCCCCACGGACAGGGAAGGTATGGCTACACCTTC

length: 18
V: TRBV4-1
size: many
D: TRBD2
J: TRBJ2-7
CDR3: CASSQRASGGLSSYEQYF
DNA: TGCGCCAGCAGCCAACGGGCTAGCGGGGGCCTGAGCTCCTACGAGCAGTACTTC

length: 15
V: TRBV6-5
size: -
D: -
J: TRBJ2-2
CDR3: CASSYSGNSDGELFF
DNA: TGTGCCAGCAGTTACTCCGGGAACAGCGACGGGGAGCTGTTTTTT

length: 12
V: TRBV28
size: few
D: -
J: TRBJ2-2
CDR3: CASNGVTGGLFF
DNA: TGTGCCAGCAACGGGGTCACCGGGGGGCTGTTTTTT

length: 16
V: TRBV13
size: many
D: -
J: TRBJ1-1
CDR3: CASSLPTGSAATEAFF
DNA: TGTGCCAGCAGTCTACCTACAGGGTCCGCGGCCACTGAAGCTTTCTTT

length: 12
V: TRBV29-1
size: many
D: -
J: TRBJ2-1
CDR3: CSGTTGHNEQFF
DNA: TGCAGCGGAACGACAGGACACAATGAGCAGTTCTTC

length: 16
V: TRBV7-9
size: many
D: -
J: TRBJ1-1
CDR3: CASSLEGLTAYTEAFF
DNA: TGTGCCAGCAGCTTAGAAGGATTGACAGCTTACACTGAAGCTTTCTTT

length: 16
V: TRBV28
size: few
D: -
J: TRBJ2-1
CDR3: CASSLCVGGPVCEQFF
DNA: TGTGCCAGCAGTTTATGCGTGGGGGGGCCGGTTTGTGAGCAGTTCTTC

length: 14
V: TRBV4-2
size: few
D: -
J: TRBJ1-1
CDR3: CASSHRTMNTEAFF
DNA: TGTGCCAGCAGCCACAGAACTATGAACACTGAAGCTTTCTTT

length: 20
V: TRBV5-1
size: -
D: -
J: TRBJ1-1
CDR3: CASSLQKLTGHPPRTTEAFF
DNA: TGCGCCAGCAGCCTACAGAAACTTACGGGACACCCCCCGAGGACCACTGAAGCTTTCTTT

length: 13
V: TRBV6-1
size: -
D: -
J: TRBJ1-3
CDR3: CASEGSAGNTIYF
DNA: TGTGCCAGCGAAGGAAGCGCTGGAAACACCATATATTTT

length: 15
V: TRBV12-3/TRBV12-4
size: many
D: -
J: TRBJ1-5
CDR3: CASSPGAGWNQPQHF
DNA: TGTGCCAGCAGCCCTGGGGCAGGGTGGAATCAGCCCCAGCATTTT

length: 13
V: TRBV18
size: many
D: TRBD1
J: TRBJ2-1
CDR3: CASLATGINEQFF
DNA: TGTGCCAGCTTAGCGACAGGGATCAATGAGCAGTTCTTC

length: 14
V: TRBV20-1
size: -
D: TRBD1
J: TRBJ2-2
CDR3: CSATGQLNTGELFF
DNA: TGCAGTGCAACGGGACAGTTGAACACCGGGGAGCTGTTTTTT

length: 17
V: TRBV19
size: -
D: TRBD2
J: TRBJ2-1
CDR3: CASSIGWRGSSYNEQFF
DNA: TGTGCCAGTAGTATTGGGTGGCGGGGGAGCTCCTACAATGAGCAGTTCTTC

length: 15
V: TRBV13
size: -
D: TRBD2
J: TRBJ2-7
CDR3: CASSGGGPSSYEQYF
DNA: TGTGCCAGCAGCGGGGGGGGACCAAGCTCCTACGAGCAGTACTTC

length: 15
V: TRBV15
size: few
D: TRBD1
J: TRBJ2-5
CDR3: CATSSSKGQGETQYF
DNA: TGTGCCACCAGCAGTTCCAAAGGACAGGGGGAGACCCAGTACTTC

length: 12
V: TRBV2
size: many
D: TRBD2
J: TRBJ2-7
CDR3: CASSQVAGEQYF
DNA: TGTGCCAGCAGTCAAGTAGCGGGCGAGCAGTACTTC

length: 12
V: TRBV7-9
size: -
D: -
J: TRBJ1-4
CDR3: CASARRGEKLFF
DNA: TGTGCCAGCGCGAGAAGGGGAGAAAAACTGTTTTTT

length: 16
V: TRBV4-2
size: few
D: TRBD2
J: TRBJ2-1
CDR3: CASSQGFGGAGNEQFF
DNA: TGTGCCAGCAGCCAAGGCTTCGGGGGGGCCGGGAATGAGCAGTTCTTC

length: 12
V: TRBV19
size: few
D: -
J: TRBJ1-5
CDR3: CASSDDRQPQHF
DNA: TGTGCCAGTAGTGACGACAGACAGCCCCAGCATTTT

length: 13
V: TRBV25-1
size: few
D: -
J: TRBJ2-1
CDR3: CASSERDWGAQFF
DNA: TGTGCCAGCAGTGAACGGGACTGGGGGGCGCAGTTCTTC

length: 13
V: TRBV9
size: many
D: TRBD1
J: TRBJ1-1
CDR3: CASSVGTGAEAFF
DNA: TGTGCCAGCAGCGTTGGGACAGGAGCTGAAGCTTTCTTT

length: 14
V: TRBV18
size: many
D: -
J: TRBJ1-5
CDR3: CASSSTGGYQPQHF
DNA: TGTGCCAGCTCAAGTACGGGGGGCTATCAGCCCCAGCATTTT